Shown below are 27 T cell receptor beta chains from a single sample sequenced in a study of blood T cell repertoires in COVID-19. Sequencing used immunoSEQ multiplex PCR; TCRdb keeps in-frame clones, though not all of them. The sample records 250,000 to 300,000 clones, about 68% being singletons. Sequencing was performed on peripheral blood. Source of these receptors: a woman older than 75 with acute or convalescent COVID-19.

V is TRBV5-6 and J is TRBJ2-3, with 7 bases aligning to TRBD2. This CDR3 spans 15 amino acids. Germline-derived CDR1 and CDR2 are SGHDT and YYEEEE. With V trimmed by 3 bases and J by 7 bases, 11 bases remained unmatched. The CDR3 DNA follows: TGTGCCAGCAGCTCCCCGGGGGGACTGTCAAATACGCAGTATTTT. It yields the protein CASSSPGGLSNTQYF.

This chain links TRBV5-1 with TRBJ2-1; D gene unclear. The ends were cut back, 2 bases at V and 0 bases at J, with 9 bases in the middle. The CDR3 is 15 amino acids. Germline V lookup: CDR1 SGHRS, CDR2 YFSETQ. The chain's CDR3 is CASSLASFSYNEQFF. CDR3 DNA sequence: TGCGCCAGCAGCTTAGCGAGCTTCTCCTACAATGAGCAGTTCTTC.

The chain uses TRBV18 and TRBJ2-7, with 11 positions matching TRBD1. The CDR3 loop spans 15 amino acids. Germline CDR1 and CDR2: KGHSH and LQKENI. V lost 6 bases, J lost 4 bases, and 8 bases stayed unmatched. Here the CDR3 reads CASSVGTGGEYEQYF. The CDR3 DNA reads as TGTGCCAGCTCTGTCGGGACAGGGGGTGAATACGAGCAGTACTTC. Variable domain in full (rest from reference TRBV18 and TRBJ2-7): NAGVMQNPRHLVRRRGQEARLRCSPMKGHSHVYWYRQLPEEGLKFMVYLQKENIIDESGMPKERFSAEFPKEGPSILRIQQVVRGDSAAYFCASSVGTGGEYEQYFGPGTRLTVT.

This chain joins TRBV23-1 and TRBJ2-7; D gene ambiguous. TRBV23-1 is an open reading frame whose function is uncertain. The CDR3 spans 13 residues. The V and J ends lost 3 bases and 2 bases respectively, with 8 bases between them. The CDR3 reads CASSHSVTYEQYF. In nucleotides, the CDR3 is TGCGCCAGCAGTCATTCAGTAACCTACGAGCAGTACTTC.

The V call is TRBV7-6, the J call TRBJ2-2; 10 nucleotides match TRBD2. After removal of 4 bases from V and 3 bases from J, the junction contained 5 bases not matched to a gene. This CDR3 comprises 16 residues. The germline V gene encodes CDR1 SGHVS and CDR2 FNYEAQ. This CDR3 reads CASSSLTSGDTGELFF. The CDR3 nucleotides are TGTGCCAGCAGCTCTTTAACTAGCGGGGACACCGGGGAGCTGTTTTTT.

Here the CDR3 reads CASSVGTGYGYTF. The CDR3 bases are TGCGCCAGCAGCGTCGGGACAGGGTATGGCTACACCTTC. The J gene is TRBJ1-2, the V gene TRBV5-1, with 9 bases matching TRBD1. From germline, CDR1 is SGHRS and CDR2 YFSETQ. The V gene end was trimmed by 4 bases and the J gene end by 5 bases; junction bases not matched to a gene: 3. This CDR3 has 13 residues.

V usage is TRBV4-1 and J usage is TRBJ1-4; possible D gene TRBD1, 6 bases. Germline V CDR1 and CDR2: MGHRA, YSYEKL. The CDR3 contains 14 residues. V was pared by 2 bases and J by 8 bases, with 12 bases between. The chain's CDR3 is CASSQPRGLEKLFF. CDR3 DNA sequence: TGCGCCAGCAGCCAACCCAGGGGTTTGGAAAAACTGTTTTTT.

The chain recombines TRBV5-4 with TRBJ1-2; D perhaps matches TRBD1 (6 bases). The CDR3 contains 14 residues. Trimming removed 4 bases from V and 2 bases from J, with 12 bases in between. The germline V gene encodes CDR1 SGHNT and CDR2 YYREEE (reference sequence). The chain's CDR3 is CASSPWTVNYGYTF. CDR3 nucleotide sequence: TGTGCCAGCAGCCCCTGGACAGTAAACTATGGCTACACCTTC.

J is TRBJ1-2 and V is TRBV18, with D uncertain. The CDR3 is 13 residues long. Per the germline V gene, CDR1 is KGHSH and CDR2 is LQKENI. V was pared by 6 bases and J by 0 bases, with 8 bases between. Here the CDR3 reads CASSTQANYGYTF. The CDR3 coding sequence is TGTGCCAGCTCTACCCAGGCTAACTATGGCTACACCTTC.

The chain is built from TRBV19 and TRBJ1-1; D is ambiguous. V was clipped by 8 bases and J by 1 base, with 11 bases between them. This CDR3 region has 13 residues. CDR1 and CDR2 (germline): LNHDA, SQIVND (reference sequence). In DNA form, the CDR3 reads TGTGCCAGTGGTACAACAAGGAACACTGAAGCTTTCTTT. Translated, it gives CASGTTRNTEAFF.

V gene TRBV27 combines with J gene TRBJ2-7; 12 bases align to TRBD1. CDR3 length: 15 residues. The germline V gene has CDR1 MNHEY and CDR2 SMNVEV (reference sequence). The ends lost 5 bases at V and 6 bases at J; junction bases unmatched: 8. CDR3 DNA: TGTGCCAGCAGTCTTCACCGGGACAGGGGGCGCGAGCAGTACTTC. Translation: CASSLHRDRGREQYF.

The rearrangement joins TRBV19 to TRBJ1-5, with D perhaps TRBD1 (5 bases). V dropped 1 base and J dropped 7 bases, with 14 bases sitting between them. This CDR3 spans 15 amino acids. CDR1 is LNHDA and CDR2 is SQIVND in the germline V gene (reference sequence). The CDR3 loop reads CASSIAPTREQPQHF. The CDR3 DNA reads as TGTGCCAGTAGTATAGCCCCCACCAGGGAACAGCCCCAGCATTTT.

The CDR3 spells CASSQDPRQGAGQPQHF. The CDR3 bases are TGTGCCAGCAGCCAAGATCCGCGACAGGGGGCAGGTCAGCCCCAGCATTTT. The V call is TRBV3-1 (or the pseudogene TRBV3-2), the J call TRBJ1-5; TRBD1 matches 10 bases. The CDR3 is 17 amino acids. With V trimmed by 0 bases and J by 6 bases, 8 bases remained unmatched. The V gene's germline CDR1 is LGHDT and CDR2 YNNKEL (reference sequence).

The chain combines TRBV28 with TRBJ1-4, with 12 bases that match TRBD1. This CDR3 region has 15 residues. Germline V lookup: CDR1 MDHEN, CDR2 SYDVKM. The J segment lost 9 bases and the V segment lost 2 bases, leaving 4 bases of the junction unmatched. CDR3 amino acids: CASSLSGTGGQKLFF. The CDR3 DNA reads TGTGCCAGCAGTTTAAGTGGGACAGGGGGCCAAAAACTGTTTTTT.

This rearrangement joins TRBV19 to TRBJ1-6, with unresolved D. The V gene's germline CDR1 is LNHDA and CDR2 SQIVND (reference sequence). The CDR3 is 15 amino acids. V lost 4 bases to trimming and J lost 10 bases, with 17 bases between them. CDR3 bases: TGTGCCAGTAGTACCCTTGTCGGGGTAGGCTCACCCCTCCACTTT. It codes for CASSTLVGVGSPLHF.

The chain employs TRBV6-1 and TRBJ2-7; tentatively, D is TRBD2 (5 bases). Germline-derived CDR1 and CDR2 are MNHNS and SASEGT. V was cut by 3 bases and J by 2 bases, with 26 bases left in between. There are 19 residues in the CDR3. The CDR3 here is CASSDVWSGSAQLAYEQYF. DNA of the CDR3: TGTGCCAGCAGTGATGTCTGGAGCGGCAGTGCCCAACTTGCCTACGAGCAGTACTTC.

This clone was counted a few times. V gene TRBV7-2 combines with J gene TRBJ2-3, with 12 bases aligning to TRBD2. Germline assignment: CDR1 SGHTA and CDR2 FQGNSA. This CDR3 is built from 16 residues. V trimming: 6 bases; J trimming: 5 bases; junction bases outside the gene matches: 9. CDR3 residues: CASSLLAGGQGDTQYF. Here the CDR3 DNA reads TGTGCCAGCAGTCTTCTAGCGGGGGGGCAGGGAGATACGCAGTATTTT.

Worth noting for this clone: The same CDR3 arises from other DNA sequences in this sample as well. The chain couples TRBV5-1 to TRBJ1-2; no clear D. CDR3 length: 13 amino acids. The V end lost 0 bases, the J end lost 3 bases, and 6 bases lay between the germline ends. The germline CDR1 and CDR2 sequences are SGHRS and YFSETQ. The chain's CDR3 is CASSLVQDYGYTF. The CDR3 nucleotides read TGCGCCAGCAGCTTGGTTCAGGACTATGGCTACACCTTC.

The chain joins TRBV18 to TRBJ1-5, with D tentatively TRBD1 (6 bases). Trimming pared 4 bases from V and 0 bases from J, leaving 16 bases between. CDR1 KGHSH and CDR2 LQKENI come from the germline V gene. This CDR3 comprises 17 residues. This CDR3 is CASSRGGQGRSNQPQHF. As DNA, the CDR3 is TGTGCCAGCTCACGGGGCGGGCAGGGGCGTAGCAATCAGCCCCAGCATTTT.

This sequence joins TRBV5-6 and TRBJ1-5; D is perhaps TRBD1 (5 bases). The CDR3 runs 16 residues. The V end lost 0 bases, the J end lost 4 bases, and 14 bases lay between the germline ends. Germline V gene data show CDR1 as SGHDT and CDR2 as YYEEEE. Here the CDR3 reads CASSLGGGVRNQPQHF. The DNA for the CDR3 is TGTGCCAGCAGCTTGGGTGGGGGGGTAAGGAATCAGCCCCAGCATTTT.

The J gene is TRBJ2-3, the V gene TRBV18; D is unclear. The ends were cut back, 2 bases at V and 1 base at J, with 7 bases in the middle. The V gene's germline CDR1 is KGHSH and CDR2 LQKENI. The CDR3 runs to 14 residues. The CDR3 loop is CASSPYSGTDTQYF. CDR3 nucleotides: TGTGCCAGCTCACCATATTCGGGCACAGATACGCAGTATTTT. Drawing the rest from reference TRBV18 and TRBJ2-3, the complete variable domain is NAGVMQNPRHLVRRRGQEARLRCSPMKGHSHVYWYRQLPEEGLKFMVYLQKENIIDESGMPKERFSAEFPKEGPSILRIQQVVRGDSAAYFCASSPYSGTDTQYFGPGTRLTVL.

The V gene is TRBV5-4, the J gene TRBJ2-3, with 9 bases matching TRBD2. There are 14 residues in the CDR3. V shed 7 bases, J shed 10 bases, and the junction held 13 bases outside the gene matches. CDR1 and CDR2 (germline): SGHNT, YYREEE (reference sequence). The CDR3 DNA follows: TGTGCCAGCCGCCGAGCGGGGGGCCAGGCCTCGCAGTATTTT. Encoded protein: CASRRAGGQASQYF.

This chain connects TRBV3-1 (or the pseudogene TRBV3-2) to TRBJ1-2; 8 bases map to TRBD1. This CDR3 has 15 amino acids. Trimming took 1 base from V and 6 from J; bases not matched to a gene: 7. Germline CDR1 LGHDT, CDR2 YNNKEL (reference sequence). The CDR3 nucleotides are TGTGCCAGCAGCCAAGGTCCAGGGGGCGCGAATGGCTACACCTTC. Translation: CASSQGPGGANGYTF.

This clone is a singleton in its sample. The chain carries TRBV7-6 and TRBJ2-5; 10 positions match TRBD2. The germline CDR1 and CDR2 sequences are SGHVS and FNYEAQ. Trimming cost V 5 bases and J 1 base; bases outside gene matches: 7. This CDR3 spans 16 amino acids. CDR3 in DNA: TGTGCCAGCAGCGAGGGGGTAGCGGGGGGCCAAGAGACCCAGTACTTC. Translated, it gives CASSEGVAGGQETQYF.

V usage is TRBV5-6 and J usage is TRBJ2-7; the match to TRBD2 covers 11 bases. This CDR3 is 15 amino acids long. V lost 4 bases and J lost 6; bases outside the gene matches: 9. The germline CDR1 and CDR2 sequences are SGHDT and YYEEEE. CDR3 DNA: TGTGCCAGCAGCGCCGTTAGCGGGAGGGTTCCCGAGCAGTACTTC. Its protein is CASSAVSGRVPEQYF.

This chain links TRBV3-1 (or the pseudogene TRBV3-2) with TRBJ2-1, with 7 bases lining up with TRBD2. Per the germline V gene, CDR1 is LGHDT and CDR2 is YNNKEL (reference sequence). CDR3 length equals 15 residues. J gave up 5 bases and V 4 bases, and 8 bases lay outside the gene matches. The CDR3 sequence is CASSRGGSSDNEQFF. CDR3 sequence (DNA): TGTGCCAGCAGCCGAGGCGGGAGCTCAGACAATGAGCAGTTCTTC.

The CDR3 region is CASRVDRVAYEQYF. As DNA, the CDR3 is TGCGCCAGCAGGGTAGACAGGGTTGCCTACGAGCAGTACTTC. The chain couples TRBV5-1 to TRBJ2-7, with 7 bases that match TRBD1. CDR3 length: 14 amino acids. Trimming removed 5 bases from V and 2 bases from J; junction bases left unmatched: 7. Germline CDR1 reads SGHRS; CDR2 reads YFSETQ.